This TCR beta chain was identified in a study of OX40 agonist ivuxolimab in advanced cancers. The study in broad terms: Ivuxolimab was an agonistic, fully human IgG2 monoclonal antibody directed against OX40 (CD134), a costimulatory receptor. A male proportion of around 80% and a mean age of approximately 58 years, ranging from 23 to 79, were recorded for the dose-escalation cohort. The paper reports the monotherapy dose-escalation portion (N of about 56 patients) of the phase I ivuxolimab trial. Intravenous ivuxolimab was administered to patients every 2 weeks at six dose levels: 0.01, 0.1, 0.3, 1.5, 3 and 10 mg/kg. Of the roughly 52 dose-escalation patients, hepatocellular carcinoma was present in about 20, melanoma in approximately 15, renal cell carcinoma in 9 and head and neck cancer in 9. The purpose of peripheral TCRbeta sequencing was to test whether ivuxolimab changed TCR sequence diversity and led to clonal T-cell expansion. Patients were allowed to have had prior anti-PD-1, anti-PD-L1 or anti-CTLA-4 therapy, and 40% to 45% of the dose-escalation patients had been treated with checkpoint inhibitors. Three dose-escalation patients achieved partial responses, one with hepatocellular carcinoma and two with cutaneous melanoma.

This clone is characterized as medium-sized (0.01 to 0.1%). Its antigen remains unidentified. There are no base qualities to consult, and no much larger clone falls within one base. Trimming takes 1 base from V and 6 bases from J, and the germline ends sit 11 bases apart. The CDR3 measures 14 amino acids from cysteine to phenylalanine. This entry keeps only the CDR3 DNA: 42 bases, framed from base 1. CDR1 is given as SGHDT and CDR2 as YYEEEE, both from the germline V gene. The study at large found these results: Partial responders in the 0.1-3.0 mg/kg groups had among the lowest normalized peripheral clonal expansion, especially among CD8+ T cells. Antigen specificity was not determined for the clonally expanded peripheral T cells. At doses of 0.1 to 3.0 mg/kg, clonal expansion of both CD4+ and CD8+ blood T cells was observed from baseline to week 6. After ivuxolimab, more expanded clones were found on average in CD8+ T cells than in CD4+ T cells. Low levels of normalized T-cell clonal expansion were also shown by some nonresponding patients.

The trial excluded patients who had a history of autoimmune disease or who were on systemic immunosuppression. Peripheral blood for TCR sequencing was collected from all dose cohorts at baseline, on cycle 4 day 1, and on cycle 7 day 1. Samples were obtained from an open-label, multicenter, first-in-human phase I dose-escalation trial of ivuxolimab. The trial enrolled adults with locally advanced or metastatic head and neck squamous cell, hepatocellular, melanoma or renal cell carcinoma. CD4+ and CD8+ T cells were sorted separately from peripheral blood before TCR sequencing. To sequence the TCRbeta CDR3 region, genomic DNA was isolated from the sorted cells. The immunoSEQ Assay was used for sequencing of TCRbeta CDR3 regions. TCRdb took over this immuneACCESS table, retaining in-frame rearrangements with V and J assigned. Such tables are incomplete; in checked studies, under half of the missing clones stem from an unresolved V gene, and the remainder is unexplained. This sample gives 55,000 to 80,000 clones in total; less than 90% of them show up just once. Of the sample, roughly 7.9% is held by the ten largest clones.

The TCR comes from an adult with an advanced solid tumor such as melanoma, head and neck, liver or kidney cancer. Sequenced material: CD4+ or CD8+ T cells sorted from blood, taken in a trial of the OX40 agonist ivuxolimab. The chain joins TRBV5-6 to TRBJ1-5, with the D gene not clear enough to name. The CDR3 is CASSLKGISQPQHF. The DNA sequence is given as TGTGCCAGCAGCTTGAAGGGTATCAGTCAGCCCCAGCATTTT.